These 9 T cell receptor beta chains share one sample of origin, sequenced in a study of shared clonotypes between healthy human individuals. TCRdb keeps only in-frame clones here, not all; method: immunoSEQ multiplex PCR. The sample contains about 2 million clones, 85% to 95% of which appear only once. CD8 cells classed as naive were CD45RO-negative and positively selected for CCR7, excluding terminally differentiated effector memory CD45RA+ cells. The specimen sequenced was naive CD8+ T cells sorted from blood. These receptors were obtained from a man between 18 and 35 years old in good health.

The chain employs TRBV30 and TRBJ1-1; D remains ambiguous. Germline V CDR1 and CDR2: GTSNPN, SVGIG (reference sequence). Trimming took 1 base from V and 10 from J, leaving 16 bases between them. The CDR3 totals 13 residues. CDR3 DNA: TGTGCCTGGAGTGAGAGAGAGGCCCGCGGAGCTTTCTTT. Amino acid sequence: CAWSEREARGAFF.

Concerning this clone itself: The sample has other DNA sequences that encode this CDR3 too. This sequence joins TRBV7-9 and TRBJ2-7; weak D call: TRBD2 (5 bases). Germline V CDR1 and CDR2: SEHNR, FQNEAQ (reference sequence). This CDR3 region has 12 residues. With 5 bases removed from V and 3 bases from J, the gap between germline ends came to 8 bases. CDR3 DNA: TGTGCCAGCAGCCGGGGAAGCTACGAGCAGTACTTC. It translates to CASSRGSYEQYF.

The J gene is TRBJ2-7, the V gene TRBV7-8; 10 bases map to TRBD1. The CDR3 loop spans 13 amino acids. The V and J ends lost 4 bases and 5 bases, in that order; junction bases with no gene match: 2. Germline V gives CDR1 SGHVS, CDR2 FQNEAQ. Written as DNA, the CDR3 is TGTGCCAGCAGCTCCGGGACAGGGGACGAGCAGTACTTC. Translation gives CASSSGTGDEQYF.

The chain links TRBV4-3 to TRBJ2-1; TRBD2 matches 9 bases. Germline CDR1 is LGHNA and CDR2 is YSLEER. Trimming took 0 bases from V and 2 from J; bases not matched to a gene: 11. The CDR3 sequence is 19 residues long. The DNA of the CDR3 is TGCGCCAGCAGCCAAGATCCTAAGCAGGGACTAGCCCCCTACAATGAGCAGTTCTTC. Amino acid sequence: CASSQDPKQGLAPYNEQFF.

A remark on this clone: Other nucleotide sequences from this sample produce the same CDR3. The J gene is TRBJ2-7, the V gene TRBV6-5, with D tentatively TRBD1 (6 bases). In germline, CDR1 is MNHEY, CDR2 SVGAGI. This CDR3 has 13 residues. V was clipped by 2 bases and J by 3 bases, with 8 bases between them. The CDR3 loop reads CASSYRQDYEQYF. In DNA form, the CDR3 reads TGTGCCAGCAGTTACCGACAGGACTACGAGCAGTACTTC.

The rearrangement uses TRBV13 and TRBJ2-7, with TRBD2 identical over 9 bases. Germline CDR1 is PRHDT and CDR2 is FYEKMQ (reference sequence). This CDR3 has 15 residues. The V gene end was trimmed by 5 bases and the J gene end by 2 bases; junction bases not matched to a gene: 7. CDR3 sequence (DNA): TGTGCCAGCAGCGCCAGACTAGCGGAGGCCTACGAGCAGTACTTC. This translates into CASSARLAEAYEQYF.

The rearrangement links TRBV29-1 to TRBJ2-3; D possibly corresponds to TRBD2 (6 bases). The V and J ends lost 5 bases and 4 bases respectively, with 10 bases between them. In germline, CDR1 is SQVTM, CDR2 ANQGSEA. The CDR3 runs to 12 residues. For the CDR3, the DNA is TGCAGCGTTACGGGAGCCTCAGATACGCAGTATTTT. Translating gives CSVTGASDTQYF.

The chain has TRBV30 and TRBJ2-3; D not certain. The CDR3 is 13 residues long. Germline CDR1 reads GTSNPN; CDR2 reads SVGIG (reference sequence). The V end lost 1 base, the J end lost 2 bases, and 7 bases lay between the germline ends. For the CDR3, the DNA is TGTGCCTGGAGTGAATATGACACAGATACGCAGTATTTT. Translated, it gives CAWSEYDTDTQYF.

V usage is TRBV4-1 and J usage is TRBJ2-7, with D perhaps being TRBD1 or TRBD2 (5 bases each). CDR1 is MGHRA and CDR2 is YSYEKL in the germline V gene. The CDR3 is 15 amino acids. The V end was cut by 0 bases, the J end by 3 bases, with 12 bases between. The CDR3 region has the DNA TGCGCCAGCAGCCAAGATATGGGGACCAACTACGAGCAGTACTTC. It encodes CASSQDMGTNYEQYF.